These 5 T cell receptor beta chains share one sample of origin, sequenced in a study of identical twins. One entry per CDR3 protein results from TCRdb running MiXCR on the 5' RACE reads. The table includes a few hundred thousand distinct CDR3 sequences, approximately 12% detected once. This sample was also put to use in a study of yellow fever vaccine responses in identical twins.

Sequences were obtained from memory (CD45RO+) T cells sorted from blood. The source is a woman aged 18-29 years in good health.

This clonotype was seen more than once but under ten times. This sequence joins TRBV3-1 and TRBJ2-5; unclear D gene. Germline lookup yields CDR1 LGHDT and CDR2 YNNKEL (reference sequence). The V and J ends lost 4 bases and 2 bases respectively, with 14 bases between them. The CDR3 consists of 15 residues. CDR3 protein: CASSPLGPKQETQYF. CDR3 DNA sequence: TGTGCCAGCAGCCCCCTAGGGCCCAAACAAGAGACCCAGTACTTC.

This clonotype was found many times. The chain links TRBV10-3 to TRBJ2-6, with D perhaps matching TRBD1 or TRBD2 (5 bases each). Germline V gives CDR1 ENHRY, CDR2 SYGVKD. The CDR3 is 16 amino acids. Trimming cost V 2 bases and J 0 bases, with 8 bases left between them. CDR3 amino acids: CAISEGGSSGANVLTF. The CDR3 coding sequence is TGTGCCATCAGTGAGGGGGGTAGCTCTGGGGCCAACGTCCTGACTTTC.

At least ten counts were recorded for this clonotype. The chain has TRBV12-3 or TRBV12-4 and TRBJ2-1; no firm D call. V gave up 1 base and J gave up 2 bases, with 9 bases separating them. The CDR3 sequence is 15 residues long. The DNA of the CDR3 is TGTGCCAGCAGTTTAGATGGGAAGACCTACAATGAGCAGTTCTTC. This sequence encodes CASSLDGKTYNEQFF.

This rearrangement joins TRBV19 to TRBJ2-2; D tentatively reads TRBD1 or TRBD2 (5 bases each). The CDR3 covers 14 residues. V was cut by 6 bases and J by 7 bases, with 15 bases left in between. Germline values: CDR1 LNHDA, CDR2 SQIVND (reference sequence). The CDR3 nucleotides are TGTGCCAGTAGCTTGTGGGGGATCGGCGGGGAGCTGTTTTTT. It encodes CASSLWGIGGELFF.

The chain links TRBV7-9 to TRBJ2-1; D gene ambiguous. The CDR3 is made up of 13 amino acids. Germline CDR1 SEHNR, CDR2 FQNEAQ (reference sequence). Between the trimmed V and J ends, which lost 5 bases and 6 bases, there was a span of 11 bases. CDR3 sequence: CASSPIPLNEQFF. DNA for the CDR3: TGTGCCAGCAGCCCGATCCCCCTCAATGAGCAGTTCTTC.